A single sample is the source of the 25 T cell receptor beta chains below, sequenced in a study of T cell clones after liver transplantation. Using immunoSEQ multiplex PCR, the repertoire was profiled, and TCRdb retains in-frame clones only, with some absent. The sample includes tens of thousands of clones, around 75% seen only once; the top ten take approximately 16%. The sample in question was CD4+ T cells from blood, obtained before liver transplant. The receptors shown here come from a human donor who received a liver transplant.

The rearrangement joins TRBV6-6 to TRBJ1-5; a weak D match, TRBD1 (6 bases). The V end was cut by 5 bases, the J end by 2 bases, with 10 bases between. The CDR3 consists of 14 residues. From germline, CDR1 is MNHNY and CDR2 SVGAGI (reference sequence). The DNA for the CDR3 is TGTGCCAGCAGTAAGGACAGTGGCAATCAGCCCCAGCATTTT. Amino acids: CASSKDSGNQPQHF.

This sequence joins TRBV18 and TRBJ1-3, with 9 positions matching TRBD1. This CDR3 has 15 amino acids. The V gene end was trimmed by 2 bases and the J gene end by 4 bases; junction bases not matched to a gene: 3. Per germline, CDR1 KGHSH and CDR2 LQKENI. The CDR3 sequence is CASSPTGTGGNTIYF. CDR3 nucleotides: TGTGCCAGCTCACCAACCGGGACAGGGGGAAACACCATATATTTT.

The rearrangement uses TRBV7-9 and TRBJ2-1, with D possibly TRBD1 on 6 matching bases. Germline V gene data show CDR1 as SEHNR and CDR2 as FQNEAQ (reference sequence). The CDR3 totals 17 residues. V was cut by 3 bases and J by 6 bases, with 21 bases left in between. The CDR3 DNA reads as TGTGCCAGCAGCTTCTGGTCCACAGGGACAAGAGGCAATGAGCAGTTCTTC. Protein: CASSFWSTGTRGNEQFF.

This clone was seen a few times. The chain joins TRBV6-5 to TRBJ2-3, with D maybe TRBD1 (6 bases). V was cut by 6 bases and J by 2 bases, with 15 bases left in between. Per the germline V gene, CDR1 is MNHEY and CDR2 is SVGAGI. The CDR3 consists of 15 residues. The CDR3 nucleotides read TGTGCCAGCAGAGGAGACAGACAGGACACAGATACGCAGTATTTT. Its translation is CASRGDRQDTDTQYF.

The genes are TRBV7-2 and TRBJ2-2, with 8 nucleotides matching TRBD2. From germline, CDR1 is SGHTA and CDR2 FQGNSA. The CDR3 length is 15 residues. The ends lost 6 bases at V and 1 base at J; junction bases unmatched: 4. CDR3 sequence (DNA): TGTGCCAGCAGGCGTACTAGCGGGAACACCGGGGAGCTGTTTTTT. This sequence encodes CASRRTSGNTGELFF. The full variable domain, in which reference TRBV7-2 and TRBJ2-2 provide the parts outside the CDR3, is GAGVSQSPSNKVTEKGKDVELRCDPISGHTALYWYRQSLGQGLEFLIYFQGNSAPDKSGLPSDRFSAERTGGSVSTLTIQRTQQEDSAVYLCASRRTSGNTGELFFGEGSRLTVL.

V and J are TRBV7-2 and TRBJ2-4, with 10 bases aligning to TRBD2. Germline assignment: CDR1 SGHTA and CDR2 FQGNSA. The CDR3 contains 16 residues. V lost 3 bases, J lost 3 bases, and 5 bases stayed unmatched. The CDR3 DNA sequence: TGTGCCAGCAGCTTGGCCAGCGGGGGGGGCAAAAACATTCAGTACTTC. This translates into CASSLASGGGKNIQYF.

CDR3 region: CASSFWTANYGYTF. In DNA, the CDR3 is TGTGCCAGCAGTTTTTGGACAGCCAACTATGGCTACACCTTC. The rearrangement links TRBV6-5 to TRBJ1-2; possible D gene TRBD1, 6 bases. V shed 4 bases and J shed 2 bases, with 11 bases lying between them. This CDR3 comprises 14 residues. Germline V gives CDR1 MNHEY, CDR2 SVGAGI.

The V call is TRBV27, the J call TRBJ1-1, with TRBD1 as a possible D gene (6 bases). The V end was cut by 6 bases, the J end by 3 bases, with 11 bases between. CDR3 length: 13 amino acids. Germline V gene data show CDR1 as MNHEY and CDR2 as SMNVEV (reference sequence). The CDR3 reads CASRRGQHTEAFF. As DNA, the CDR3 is TGTGCCAGCAGACGCGGACAGCACACTGAAGCTTTCTTT.

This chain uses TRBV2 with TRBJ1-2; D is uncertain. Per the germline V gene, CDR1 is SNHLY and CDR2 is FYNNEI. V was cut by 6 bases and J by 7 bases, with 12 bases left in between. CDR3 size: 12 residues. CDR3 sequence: CASRTGRSGYTF. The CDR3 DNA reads TGTGCCAGCAGAACGGGAAGGAGTGGCTACACCTTC.

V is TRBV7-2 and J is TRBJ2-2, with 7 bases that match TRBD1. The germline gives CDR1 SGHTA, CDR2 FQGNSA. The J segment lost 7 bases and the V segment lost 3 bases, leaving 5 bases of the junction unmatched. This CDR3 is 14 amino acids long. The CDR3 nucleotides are TGTGCCAGCAGCTTCGACAGGGCGGGCGGGGAGCTGTTTTTT. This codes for CASSFDRAGGELFF.

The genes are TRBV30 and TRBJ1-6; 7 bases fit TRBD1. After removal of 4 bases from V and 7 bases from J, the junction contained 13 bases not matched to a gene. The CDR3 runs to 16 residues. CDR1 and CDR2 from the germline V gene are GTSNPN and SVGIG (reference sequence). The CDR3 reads CAWIPRATGRNSPLHF. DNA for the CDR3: TGTGCCTGGATTCCCCGAGCGACAGGGCGCAATTCACCCCTCCACTTT.

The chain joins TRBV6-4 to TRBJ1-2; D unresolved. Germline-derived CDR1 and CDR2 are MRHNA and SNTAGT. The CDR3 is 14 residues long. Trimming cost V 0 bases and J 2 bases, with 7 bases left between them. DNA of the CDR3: TGTGCCAGCAGTGACTCACCCAGGAACTATGGCTACACCTTC. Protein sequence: CASSDSPRNYGYTF.

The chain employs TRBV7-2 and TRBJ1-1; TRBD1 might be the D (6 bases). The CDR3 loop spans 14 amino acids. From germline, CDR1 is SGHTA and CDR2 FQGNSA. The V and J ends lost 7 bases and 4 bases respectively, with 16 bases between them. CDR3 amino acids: CASTPWEGGTEAFF. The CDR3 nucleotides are TGTGCCAGCACCCCTTGGGAGGGGGGCACTGAAGCTTTCTTT.

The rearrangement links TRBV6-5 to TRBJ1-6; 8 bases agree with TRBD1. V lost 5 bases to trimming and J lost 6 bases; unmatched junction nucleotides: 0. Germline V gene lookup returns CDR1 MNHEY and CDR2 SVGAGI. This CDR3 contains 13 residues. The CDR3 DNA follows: TGTGCCAGCAGTGACAGGGGTAATTCACCCCTCCACTTT. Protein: CASSDRGNSPLHF.

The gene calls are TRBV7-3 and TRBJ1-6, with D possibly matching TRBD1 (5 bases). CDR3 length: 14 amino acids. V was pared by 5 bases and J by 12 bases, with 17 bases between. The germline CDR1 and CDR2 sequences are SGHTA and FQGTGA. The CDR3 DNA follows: TGTGCCAGCAGCCCCAACCAGGGTACCGAACCCCTCCACTTT. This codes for CASSPNQGTEPLHF.

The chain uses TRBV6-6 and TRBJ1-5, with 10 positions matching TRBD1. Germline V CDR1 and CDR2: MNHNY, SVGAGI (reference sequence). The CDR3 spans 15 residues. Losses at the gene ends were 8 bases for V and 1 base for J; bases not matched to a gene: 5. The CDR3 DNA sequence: TGTGCCAGCTGTTCGGGACAGGGGAGCAATCAGCCCCAGCATTTT. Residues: CASCSGQGSNQPQHF.

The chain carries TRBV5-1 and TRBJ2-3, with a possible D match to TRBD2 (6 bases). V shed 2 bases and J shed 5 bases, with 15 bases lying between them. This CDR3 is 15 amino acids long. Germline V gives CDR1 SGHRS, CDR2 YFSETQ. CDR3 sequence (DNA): TGCGCCAGCAGCTTAGTAGGCCCCGGGGGAGATACGCAGTATTTT. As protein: CASSLVGPGGDTQYF.

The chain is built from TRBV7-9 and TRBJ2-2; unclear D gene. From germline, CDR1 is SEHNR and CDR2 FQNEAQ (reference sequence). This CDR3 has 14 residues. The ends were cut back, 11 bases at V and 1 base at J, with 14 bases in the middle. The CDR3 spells CAVRHSLNTGELFF. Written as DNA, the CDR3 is TGTGCCGTCAGACACTCTCTGAACACCGGGGAGCTGTTTTTT.

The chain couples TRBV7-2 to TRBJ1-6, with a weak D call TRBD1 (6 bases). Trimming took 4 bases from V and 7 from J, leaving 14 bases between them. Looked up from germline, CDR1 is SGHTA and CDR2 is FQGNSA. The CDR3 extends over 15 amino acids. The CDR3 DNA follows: TGTGCCAGCAGCTGGGGACAACGGACGAATTCACCCCTCCACTTT. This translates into CASSWGQRTNSPLHF.

The CDR3 protein is CASSVQGRSGGNTIYF. CDR3 in DNA: TGCGCCAGCAGTGTCCAGGGGCGTTCAGGAGGAAACACCATATATTTT. The chain couples TRBV10-2 to TRBJ1-3, with a tentative D call TRBD1 (6 bases). CDR1 is WSHSY, CDR2 SAAADI, per germline. Trimming stripped 4 bases from V and 4 bases from J, with 17 bases between. This CDR3 spans 16 amino acids.

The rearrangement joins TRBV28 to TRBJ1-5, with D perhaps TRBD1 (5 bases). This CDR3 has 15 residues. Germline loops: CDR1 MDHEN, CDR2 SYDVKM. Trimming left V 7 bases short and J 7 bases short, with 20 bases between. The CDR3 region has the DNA TGTGCCAGCATTGGGGGGGAAAGCATAGGACAGCCCCAGCATTTT. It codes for CASIGGESIGQPQHF. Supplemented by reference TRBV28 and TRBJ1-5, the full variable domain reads DVKVTQSSRYLVKRTGEKVFLECVQDMDHENMFWYRQDPGLGLRLIYFSYDVKMKEKGDIPEGYSVSREKKERFSLILESASTNQTSMYLCASIGGESIGQPQHFGDGTRLSIL.

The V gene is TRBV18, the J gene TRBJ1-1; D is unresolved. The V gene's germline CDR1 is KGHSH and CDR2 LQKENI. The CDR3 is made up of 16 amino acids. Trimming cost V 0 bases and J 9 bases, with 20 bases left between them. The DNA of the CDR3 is TGTGCCAGCTCACCACCGATAGCAAGTAAAGTAATTAAAGCTTTCTTT. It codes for CASSPPIASKVIKAFF.

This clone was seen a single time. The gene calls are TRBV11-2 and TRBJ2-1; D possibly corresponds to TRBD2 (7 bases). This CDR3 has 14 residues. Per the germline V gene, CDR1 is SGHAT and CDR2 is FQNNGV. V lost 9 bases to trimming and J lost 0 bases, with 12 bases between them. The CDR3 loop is CASRGGSSYNEQFF. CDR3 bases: TGTGCCAGTAGGGGGGGAAGCTCCTACAATGAGCAGTTCTTC.

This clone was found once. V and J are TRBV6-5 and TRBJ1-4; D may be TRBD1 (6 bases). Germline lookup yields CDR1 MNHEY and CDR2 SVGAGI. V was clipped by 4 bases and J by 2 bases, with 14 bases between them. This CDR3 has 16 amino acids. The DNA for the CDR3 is TGTGCCAGCAGTTTCTCACAGGGTCGGACTAATGAAAAACTGTTTTTT. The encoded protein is CASSFSQGRTNEKLFF.

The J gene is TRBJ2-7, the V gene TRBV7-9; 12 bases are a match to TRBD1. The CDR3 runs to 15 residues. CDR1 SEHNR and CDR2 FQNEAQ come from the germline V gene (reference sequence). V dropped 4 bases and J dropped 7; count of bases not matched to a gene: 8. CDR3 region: CASSSLGTGGREQYF. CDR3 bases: TGTGCCAGCAGCTCCCTAGGGACAGGGGGCCGGGAGCAGTACTTC. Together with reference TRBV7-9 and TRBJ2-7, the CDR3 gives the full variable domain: DTGVSQNPRHKITKRGQNVTFRCDPISEHNRLYWYRQTLGQGPEFLTYFQNEAQLEKSRLLSDRFSAERPKGSFSTLEIQRTEQGDSAMYLCASSSLGTGGREQYFGPGTRLTVT.